The 26 T cell receptor beta chains below come from one sample, sequenced in a study of blood T cell repertoires in COVID-19. TCRdb's copy holds only in-frame clones and misses some; the assay was immunoSEQ multiplex PCR. Among 180,000 or so clones, 86% were seen once, and the ten largest hold less than 1%. Sequencing was performed on peripheral blood. These receptors all stem from a man between 18 and 29 years old with acute or convalescent COVID-19.

The CDR3 DNA is TGTGCCAGCAGTGAGGAGGGTTGGAACACTGAAGCTTTCTTT. It translates to CASSEEGWNTEAFF. The chain joins TRBV2 to TRBJ1-1, with D hard to call. Trimming removed 3 bases at V and 1 base at J, with 9 bases between. Germline assignment: CDR1 SNHLY and CDR2 FYNNEI. This CDR3 is built from 14 residues.

The chain uses TRBV18 and TRBJ2-1; a weak D match, TRBD2 (5 bases). Germline V lookup: CDR1 KGHSH, CDR2 LQKENI. There are 11 residues in the CDR3. With 6 bases removed from V and 12 bases from J, the gap between germline ends came to 12 bases. CDR3 bases: TGTGCCAGCTCTTCCGACGAGGGGCAGTTCTTC. Its protein is CASSSDEGQFF.

This clone was detected a few times. This chain links TRBV10-3 with TRBJ1-3, with D hard to call. CDR1 is ENHRY, CDR2 SYGVKD, per germline. The CDR3 runs 14 residues. V was trimmed by 5 bases and J by 2 bases, leaving 10 bases between them. The CDR3 DNA is TGTGCCATCAGTAACCCCGGGACTGGAAACACCATATATTTT. Translating it yields CAISNPGTGNTIYF.

This clone was recorded once. The chain carries TRBV30 and TRBJ2-2; 7 bases line up with TRBD2. Germline values: CDR1 GTSNPN, CDR2 SVGIG (reference sequence). There are 14 residues in the CDR3. Losses at the gene ends were 2 bases for V and 5 bases for J; bases not matched to a gene: 5. The CDR3 DNA sequence: TGTGCCTGGAGTTTCTGGGGGGGTACCGGGGAGCTGTTTTTT. It yields the protein CAWSFWGGTGELFF.

The V call is TRBV7-6, the J call TRBJ1-4; 7 bases are shared with TRBD1. The germline V gene has CDR1 SGHVS and CDR2 FNYEAQ. J gave up 6 bases and V 1 base, and 2 bases lay outside the gene matches. The CDR3 contains 14 residues. CDR3 sequence: CASSLEGADEKLFF. The CDR3 nucleotides are TGTGCCAGCAGCTTAGAGGGGGCAGATGAAAAACTGTTTTTT.

V usage is TRBV5-1 and J usage is TRBJ1-2; a weak D match, TRBD1 (5 bases). Deletions cut 5 bases from V and 6 bases from J, with 11 bases between. This CDR3 has 12 residues. Germline CDR1 reads SGHRS; CDR2 reads YFSETQ. The CDR3 DNA is TGCGCCAGCAGTTCCGACAGTGATGGCTACACCTTC. Translated: CASSSDSDGYTF.

The chain uses TRBV5-4 and TRBJ2-3; the match to TRBD2 covers 8 bases. The CDR3 loop spans 16 amino acids. CDR1 and CDR2 from the germline V gene are SGHNT and YYREEE (reference sequence). The V gene end was trimmed by 0 bases and the J gene end by 4 bases; junction bases not matched to a gene: 7. This CDR3 reads CASSLARGGGPDTQYF. As DNA, the CDR3 is TGTGCCAGCAGCTTGGCCCGGGGGGGCGGCCCAGATACGCAGTATTTT.

This chain connects TRBV27 to TRBJ2-1; 8 bases map to TRBD2. The CDR3 is made up of 15 amino acids. V lost 6 bases to trimming and J lost 3 bases; unmatched junction nucleotides: 7. The V gene's germline CDR1 is MNHEY and CDR2 SMNVEV (reference sequence). The DNA of the CDR3 is TGTGCCAGCAGACGCAGCGGGGGTAGCTACAATGAGCAGTTCTTC. This gives the protein CASRRSGGSYNEQFF.

The gene calls are TRBV29-1 and TRBJ2-3; TRBD2 agrees at 10 bases. This CDR3 is 16 amino acids long. CDR1 is SQVTM, CDR2 ANQGSEA, per germline. The trim removed 5 bases at V and 4 bases at J, leaving 12 bases unmatched. The CDR3 DNA sequence: TGCAGCGTTCAAAGGAGCGGGGGGGCCGTGGCAGATACGCAGTATTTT. It yields the protein CSVQRSGGAVADTQYF.

This rearrangement joins TRBV21-1 to TRBJ1-1; the DNA was not used to check the table's D call, TRBD1. TRBV21-1 is listed as a pseudogene. The CDR3 has 16 residues. CDR3 in amino acids: CASSKGRQGIWTEAFF. CDR3 bases: TGTGCCAGCAGCAAAGGAAGACAGGGGATCTGGACTGAAGCTTTCTTT.

V gene TRBV7-2 combines with J gene TRBJ1-5, with D perhaps TRBD1 (6 bases). The V gene lost 5 bases and the J gene lost 0 bases, with 11 bases spanning the gap. This CDR3 has 15 residues. CDR1 SGHTA and CDR2 FQGNSA come from the germline V gene. The CDR3 loop reads CASSPDSNSNQPQHF. The CDR3 bases are TGTGCCAGCAGCCCGGACAGTAATAGCAATCAGCCCCAGCATTTT. Variable domain in full (rest from reference TRBV7-2 and TRBJ1-5): GAGVSQSPSNKVTEKGKDVELRCDPISGHTALYWYRQSLGQGLEFLIYFQGNSAPDKSGLPSDRFSAERTGGSVSTLTIQRTQQEDSAVYLCASSPDSNSNQPQHFGDGTRLSIL.

The chain has TRBV7-9 and TRBJ1-3; D is uncertain. The V and J ends lost 5 bases and 4 bases respectively, with 9 bases between them. This CDR3 contains 13 residues. Germline V gene lookup returns CDR1 SEHNR and CDR2 FQNEAQ (reference sequence). The DNA of the CDR3 is TGTGCCAGCAGCGGACTGTCCGGAAACACCATATATTTT. The encoded protein is CASSGLSGNTIYF.

The V and J genes are TRBV12-2 and TRBJ2-5; TRBD2, the table's D call, was not compared with the DNA. TRBV12-2 is listed as a pseudogene. This CDR3 has 15 amino acids. CDR3 nucleotides: TGTGCAAGCCCCGGGGCTAGCGGGACCGAAGAGACCCAGTACTTC. It codes for CASPGASGTEETQYF.

V and J are TRBV18 and TRBJ1-2; 7 bases map to TRBD1. The germline V gene has CDR1 KGHSH and CDR2 LQKENI. V gave up 2 bases and J gave up 4 bases; unmatched junction bases: 4. CDR3 length: 14 amino acids. CDR3 sequence reads: CASSPGQEIYGYTF. CDR3 DNA: TGTGCCAGCTCACCAGGACAGGAGATCTATGGCTACACCTTC.

V is TRBV5-1 and J is TRBJ1-6; D is unresolved. Trimming removed 4 bases from V and 2 bases from J, with 7 bases in between. The CDR3 is 14 amino acids. Germline V lookup: CDR1 SGHRS, CDR2 YFSETQ. CDR3 protein: CASSEGTYNSPLHF. The CDR3 DNA is TGCGCCAGCAGCGAGGGCACCTATAATTCACCCCTCCACTTT.

Here the CDR3 reads CASSQDDRGSWGYTF. In DNA form, the CDR3 reads TGCGCCAGCAGCCAAGATGACAGGGGAAGCTGGGGCTACACCTTC. The J gene is TRBJ1-2, the V gene TRBV4-1; TRBD1 agrees at 8 bases. V gave up 0 bases and J gave up 8 bases; unmatched junction bases: 8. The CDR3 totals 15 residues. From germline, CDR1 is MGHRA and CDR2 YSYEKL.

The chain has TRBV28 and TRBJ1-2, with D tentatively TRBD1 (6 bases). The CDR3 loop spans 15 amino acids. The V end was cut by 4 bases, the J end by 6 bases, with 18 bases between. CDR1 and CDR2 from the germline V gene are MDHEN and SYDVKM. CDR3 sequence: CASSSNPGAGDGYTF. DNA of the CDR3: TGTGCCAGCAGTTCCAACCCAGGGGCTGGGGATGGCTACACCTTC.

J is TRBJ2-3 and V is TRBV5-5; unclear D gene. With 0 bases removed from V and 0 bases from J, the gap between germline ends came to 5 bases. The V gene's germline CDR1 is SGHKS and CDR2 YYEKEE (reference sequence). The CDR3 length is 14 residues. The CDR3, as DNA: TGTGCCAGCAGCTTGGGACATAGCACAGATACGCAGTATTTT. Amino acid sequence: CASSLGHSTDTQYF. Drawing the rest from reference TRBV5-5 and TRBJ2-3, the complete variable domain is DAGVTQSPTHLIKTRGQQVTLRCSPISGHKSVSWYQQVLGQGPQFIFQYYEKEERGRGNFPDRFSARQFPNYSSELNVNALLLGDSALYLCASSLGHSTDTQYFGPGTRLTVL.

CDR3 sequence (DNA): TGTGCCAGCAGAGAGACAGGAGCGAATGAAAAACTGTTTTTT. The encoded protein is CASRETGANEKLFF. The rearrangement joins TRBV6-5 to TRBJ1-4; possibly TRBD1 for D (6 bases). Deletions cut 6 bases from V and 5 bases from J, with 13 bases between. The CDR3 length is 14 residues. The germline V gene encodes CDR1 MNHEY and CDR2 SVGAGI.

The chain combines TRBV7-3 with TRBJ1-1, with D maybe TRBD1 (5 bases). Germline CDR1 SGHTA, CDR2 FQGTGA. The ends were cut back, 3 bases at V and 3 bases at J, with 8 bases in the middle. This CDR3 has 13 amino acids. The CDR3: CASSLYRYTEAFF. In DNA, the CDR3 is TGTGCCAGCAGCTTGTACAGGTACACTGAAGCTTTCTTT.

The J gene is TRBJ1-6, the V gene TRBV5-1; TRBD1 matches at 11 bases. This CDR3 is 16 amino acids long. Germline CDR1 and CDR2: SGHRS and YFSETQ. The V segment lost 4 bases and the J segment 10 bases; nucleotides outside the gene matches: 10. The CDR3: CASSRSPGTGGSPLHF. Here the CDR3 DNA reads TGCGCCAGCAGCAGGAGCCCAGGGACAGGGGGGTCACCCCTCCACTTT.

V and J are TRBV30 and TRBJ2-4; 7 bases agree with TRBD1. The germline gives CDR1 GTSNPN, CDR2 SVGIG (reference sequence). Trimming at V came to 0 bases and at J to 0 bases, leaving 14 bases not matched to a gene. The CDR3 covers 19 residues. The CDR3 DNA sequence: TGTGCCTGGAGTGTATGGTTGTTCCGGGACAGAGAAGCCAAAAACATTCAGTACTTC. It specifies CAWSVWLFRDREAKNIQYF.

The chain employs TRBV7-9 and TRBJ1-5, with D tentatively TRBD1 (6 bases). The length of the CDR3 is 15 residues. Deletions cut 5 bases from V and 1 base from J, with 12 bases between. Looked up from germline, CDR1 is SEHNR and CDR2 is FQNEAQ (reference sequence). The CDR3 loop is CASSLGQMSNQPQHF. CDR3 nucleotides: TGTGCCAGCAGCCTGGGACAAATGAGCAATCAGCCCCAGCATTTT.

The chain couples TRBV7-9 to TRBJ2-7, with 9 bases aligning to TRBD1. The CDR3 is made up of 15 amino acids. The J segment lost 5 bases and the V segment lost 3 bases, leaving 8 bases of the junction unmatched. Germline loops: CDR1 SEHNR, CDR2 FQNEAQ (reference sequence). CDR3 sequence: CASSFWDRDWNEQYF. In DNA, the CDR3 is TGTGCCAGCAGCTTCTGGGACAGGGATTGGAACGAGCAGTACTTC.

V and J are TRBV27 and TRBJ1-1; 7 bases are shared with TRBD1. J lost 9 bases, V lost 4 bases, and 8 bases had no gene match. Germline CDR1 is MNHEY and CDR2 is SMNVEV (reference sequence). The CDR3 has 13 amino acids. CDR3 amino acids: CASSSGTDFKAFF. The CDR3 coding sequence is TGTGCCAGCAGTTCGGGGACAGACTTTAAAGCTTTCTTT.

The chain joins TRBV28 to TRBJ2-7; tentative D call: TRBD2 (5 bases). The CDR3 extends over 14 amino acids. Deletions cut 4 bases from V and 3 bases from J, with 13 bases between. Per the germline V gene, CDR1 is MDHEN and CDR2 is SYDVKM. The CDR3 loop reads CASSYPDSNYEQYF. The CDR3 DNA sequence: TGTGCCAGCAGTTACCCGGACTCGAACTACGAGCAGTACTTC.